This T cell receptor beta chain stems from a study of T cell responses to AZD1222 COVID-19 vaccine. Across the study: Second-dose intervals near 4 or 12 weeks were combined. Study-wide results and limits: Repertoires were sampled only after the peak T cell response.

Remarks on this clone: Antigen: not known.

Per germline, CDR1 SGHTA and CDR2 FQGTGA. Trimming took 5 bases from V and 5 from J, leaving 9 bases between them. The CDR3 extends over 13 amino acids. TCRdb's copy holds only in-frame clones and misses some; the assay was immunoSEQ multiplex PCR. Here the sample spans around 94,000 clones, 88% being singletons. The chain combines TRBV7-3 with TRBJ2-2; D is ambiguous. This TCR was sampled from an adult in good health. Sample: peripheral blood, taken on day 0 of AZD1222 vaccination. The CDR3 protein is CASSPPGTGELFF. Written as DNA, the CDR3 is TGTGCCAGCAGCCCACCAGGTACCGGGGAGCTGTTTTTT.